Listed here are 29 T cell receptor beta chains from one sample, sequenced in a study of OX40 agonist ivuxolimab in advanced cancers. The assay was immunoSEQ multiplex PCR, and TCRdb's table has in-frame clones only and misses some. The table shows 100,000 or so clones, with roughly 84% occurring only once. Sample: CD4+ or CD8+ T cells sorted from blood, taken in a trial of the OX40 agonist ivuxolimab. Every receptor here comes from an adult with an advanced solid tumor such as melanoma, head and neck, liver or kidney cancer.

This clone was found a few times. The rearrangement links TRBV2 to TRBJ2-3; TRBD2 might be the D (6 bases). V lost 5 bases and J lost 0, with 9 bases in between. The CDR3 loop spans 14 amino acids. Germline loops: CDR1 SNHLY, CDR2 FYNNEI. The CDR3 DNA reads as TGTGCCAGCAGTAGGGAGGCGAGCACAGATACGCAGTATTTT. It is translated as CASSREASTDTQYF.

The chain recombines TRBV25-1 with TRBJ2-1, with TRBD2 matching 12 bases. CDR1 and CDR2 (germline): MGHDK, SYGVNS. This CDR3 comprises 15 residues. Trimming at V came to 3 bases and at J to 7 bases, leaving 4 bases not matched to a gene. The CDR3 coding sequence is TGTGCCAGCAGTGAGGGACTAGCGGGCCGAAATGAGCAGTTCTTC. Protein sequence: CASSEGLAGRNEQFF.

The CDR3 DNA follows: TGTGCCAGCTCACCACCTGGGGGAGATGGAAACACCATATATTTT. It codes for CASSPPGGDGNTIYF. V gene TRBV18 combines with J gene TRBJ1-3; D possibly corresponds to TRBD1 (5 bases). V lost 0 bases to trimming and J lost 3 bases, with 9 bases between them. The CDR3 sequence is 15 residues long. Germline V CDR1 and CDR2: KGHSH, LQKENI.

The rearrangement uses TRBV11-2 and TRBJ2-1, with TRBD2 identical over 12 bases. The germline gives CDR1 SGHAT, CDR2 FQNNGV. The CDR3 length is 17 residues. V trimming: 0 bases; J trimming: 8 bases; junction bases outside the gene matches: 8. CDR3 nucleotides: TGTGCCAGCAGCTTAGAGCTAGCGGGAGGGCCCGGGTATGAGCAGTTCTTC. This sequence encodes CASSLELAGGPGYEQFF.

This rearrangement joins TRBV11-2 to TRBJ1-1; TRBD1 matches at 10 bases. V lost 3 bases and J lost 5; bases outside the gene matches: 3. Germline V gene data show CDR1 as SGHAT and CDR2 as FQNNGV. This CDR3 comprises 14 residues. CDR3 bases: TGTGCCAGCAGCTTGACAGGGGGCAATACTGAAGCTTTCTTT. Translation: CASSLTGGNTEAFF.

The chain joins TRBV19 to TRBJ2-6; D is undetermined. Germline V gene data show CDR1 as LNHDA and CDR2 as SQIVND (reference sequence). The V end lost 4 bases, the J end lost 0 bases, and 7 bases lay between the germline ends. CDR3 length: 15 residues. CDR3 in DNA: TGTGCCAGTAGTAAGTACAGCTCTGGGGCCAACGTCCTGACTTTC. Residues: CASSKYSSGANVLTF.

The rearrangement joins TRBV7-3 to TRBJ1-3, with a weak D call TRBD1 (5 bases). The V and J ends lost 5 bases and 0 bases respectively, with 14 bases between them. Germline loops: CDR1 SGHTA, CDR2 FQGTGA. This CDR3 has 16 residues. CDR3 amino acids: CASSLMGGTSGNTIYF. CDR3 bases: TGTGCCAGCAGCCTAATGGGGGGGACCTCTGGAAACACCATATATTTT.

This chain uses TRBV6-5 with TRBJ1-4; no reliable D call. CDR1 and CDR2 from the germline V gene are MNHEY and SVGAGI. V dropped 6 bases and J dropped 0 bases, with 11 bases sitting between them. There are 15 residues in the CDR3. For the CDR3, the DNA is TGTGCCAGCAGCCTCTACAGATCAACTAATGAAAAACTGTTTTTT. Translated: CASSLYRSTNEKLFF.

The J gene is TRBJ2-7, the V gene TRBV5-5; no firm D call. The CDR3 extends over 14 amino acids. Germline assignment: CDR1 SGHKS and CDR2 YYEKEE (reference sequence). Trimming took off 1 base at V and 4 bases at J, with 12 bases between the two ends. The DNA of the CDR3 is TGTGCCAGCAGCTTGTTGCCGGAACGATACGAGCAGTACTTC. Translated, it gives CASSLLPERYEQYF.

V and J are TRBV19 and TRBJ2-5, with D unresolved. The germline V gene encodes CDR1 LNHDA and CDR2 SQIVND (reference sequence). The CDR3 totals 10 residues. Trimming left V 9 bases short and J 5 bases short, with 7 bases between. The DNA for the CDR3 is TGTGCCAGACCGAAGGAGACCCAGTACTTC. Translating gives CARPKETQYF.

CDR3 in amino acids: CASSPSGSWEETQYF. The CDR3 coding sequence is TGTGCCAGCAGCCCTAGCGGGAGTTGGGAGGAGACCCAGTACTTC. The chain uses TRBV5-4 and TRBJ2-5; 10 bases are shared with TRBD2. Germline CDR1 is SGHNT and CDR2 is YYREEE (reference sequence). Unmatched junction bases numbered 8, after V lost 4 bases and J lost 5 bases. This CDR3 is built from 15 residues.

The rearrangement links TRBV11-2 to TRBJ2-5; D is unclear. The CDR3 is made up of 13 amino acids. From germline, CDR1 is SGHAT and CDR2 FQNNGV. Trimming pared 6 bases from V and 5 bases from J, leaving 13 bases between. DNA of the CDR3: TGTGCCAGCAGGTACCACCAGTTCGAGACCCAGTACTTC. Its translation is CASRYHQFETQYF. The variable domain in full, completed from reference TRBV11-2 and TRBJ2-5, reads EAGVAQSPRYKIIEKRQSVAFWCNPISGHATLYWYQQILGQGPKLLIQFQNNGVVDDSQLPKDRFSAERLKGVDSTLKIQPAKLEDSAVYLCASRYHQFETQYFGPGTRLLVL.

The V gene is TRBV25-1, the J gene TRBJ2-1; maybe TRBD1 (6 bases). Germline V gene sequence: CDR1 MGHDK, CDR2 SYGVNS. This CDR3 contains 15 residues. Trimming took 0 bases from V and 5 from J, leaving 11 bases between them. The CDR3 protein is CASSEYTGSNNEQFF. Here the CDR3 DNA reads TGTGCCAGCAGTGAATACACAGGGTCTAACAATGAGCAGTTCTTC. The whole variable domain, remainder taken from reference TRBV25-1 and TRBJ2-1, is EADIYQTPRYLVIGTGKKITLECSQTMGHDKMYWYQQDPGMELHLIHYSYGVNSTEKGDLSSESTVSRIRTEHFPLTLESARPSHTSQYLCASSEYTGSNNEQFFGPGTRLTVL.

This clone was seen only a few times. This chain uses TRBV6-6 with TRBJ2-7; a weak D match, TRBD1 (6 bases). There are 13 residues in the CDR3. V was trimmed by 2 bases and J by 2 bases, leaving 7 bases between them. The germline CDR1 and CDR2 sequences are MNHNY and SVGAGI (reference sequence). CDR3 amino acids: CASSYQGTYEQYF. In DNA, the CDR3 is TGTGCCAGCAGTTACCAGGGGACCTACGAGCAGTACTTC.

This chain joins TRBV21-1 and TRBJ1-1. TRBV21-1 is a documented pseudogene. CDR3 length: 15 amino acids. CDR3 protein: CASSKPSTLTTEAFF. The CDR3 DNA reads TGTGCCAGCAGCAAGCCTTCGACCTTGACCACTGAAGCTTTCTTT.

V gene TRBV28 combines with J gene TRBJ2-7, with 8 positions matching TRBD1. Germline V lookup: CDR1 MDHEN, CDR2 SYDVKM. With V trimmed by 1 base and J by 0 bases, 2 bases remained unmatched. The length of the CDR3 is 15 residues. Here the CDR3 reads CASSLSGQDSYEQYF. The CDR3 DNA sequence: TGTGCCAGCAGTTTATCGGGACAGGACTCCTACGAGCAGTACTTC.

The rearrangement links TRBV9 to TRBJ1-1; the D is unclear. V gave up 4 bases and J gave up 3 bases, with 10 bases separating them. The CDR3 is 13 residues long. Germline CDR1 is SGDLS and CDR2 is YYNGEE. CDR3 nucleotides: TGTGCCAGCAGCAAAGGGCCTCACACTGAAGCTTTCTTT. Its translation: CASSKGPHTEAFF.

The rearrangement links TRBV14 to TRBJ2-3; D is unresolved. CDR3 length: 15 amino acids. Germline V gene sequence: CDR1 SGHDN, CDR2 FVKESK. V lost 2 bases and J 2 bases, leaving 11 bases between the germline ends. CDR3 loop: CASSQLGPVTDTQYF. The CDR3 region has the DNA TGTGCCAGCAGCCAACTAGGACCAGTCACAGATACGCAGTATTTT.

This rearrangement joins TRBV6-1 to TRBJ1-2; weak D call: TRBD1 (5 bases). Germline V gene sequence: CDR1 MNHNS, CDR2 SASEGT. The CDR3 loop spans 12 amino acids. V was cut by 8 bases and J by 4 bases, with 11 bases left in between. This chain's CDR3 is CASFGGTYGYTF. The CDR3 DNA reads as TGTGCCAGCTTTGGGGGTACCTATGGCTACACCTTC.

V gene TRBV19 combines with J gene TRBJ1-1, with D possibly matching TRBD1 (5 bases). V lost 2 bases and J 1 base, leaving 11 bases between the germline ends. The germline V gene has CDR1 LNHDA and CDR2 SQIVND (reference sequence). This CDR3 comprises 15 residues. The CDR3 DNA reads TGTGCCAGTAGTATAAATGGCGGACAGAACACTGAAGCTTTCTTT. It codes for CASSINGGQNTEAFF.

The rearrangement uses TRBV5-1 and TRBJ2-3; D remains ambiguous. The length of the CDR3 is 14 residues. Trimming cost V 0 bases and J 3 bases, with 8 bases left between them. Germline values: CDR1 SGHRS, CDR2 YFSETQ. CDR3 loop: CASSLGSDTDTQYF. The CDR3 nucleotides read TGCGCCAGCAGCTTGGGGTCAGATACAGATACGCAGTATTTT.

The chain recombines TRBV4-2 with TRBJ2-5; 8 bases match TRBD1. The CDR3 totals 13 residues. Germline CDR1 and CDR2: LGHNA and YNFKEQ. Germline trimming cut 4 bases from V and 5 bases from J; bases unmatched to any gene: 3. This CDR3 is CASSRRTGETQYF. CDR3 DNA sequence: TGTGCCAGCAGCCGAAGGACAGGGGAGACCCAGTACTTC.

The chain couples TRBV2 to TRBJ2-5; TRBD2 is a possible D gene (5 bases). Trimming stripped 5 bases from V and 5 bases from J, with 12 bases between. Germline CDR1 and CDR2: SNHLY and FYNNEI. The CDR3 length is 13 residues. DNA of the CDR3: TGTGCCAGCAGTCAGGACTTCCGGGAGACCCAGTACTTC. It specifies CASSQDFRETQYF.

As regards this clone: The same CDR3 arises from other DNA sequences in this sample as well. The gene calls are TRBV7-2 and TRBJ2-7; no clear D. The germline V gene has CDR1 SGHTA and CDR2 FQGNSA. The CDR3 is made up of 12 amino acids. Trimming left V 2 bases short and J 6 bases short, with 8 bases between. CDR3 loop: CASSLTGGEQYF. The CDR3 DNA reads TGTGCCAGCAGCTTAACTGGTGGCGAGCAGTACTTC.

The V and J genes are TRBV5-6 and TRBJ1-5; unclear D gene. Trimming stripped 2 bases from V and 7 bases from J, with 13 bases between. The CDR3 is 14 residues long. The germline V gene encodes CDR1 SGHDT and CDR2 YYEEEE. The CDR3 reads CASSLGSARQPQHF. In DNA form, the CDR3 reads TGTGCCAGCAGCTTAGGGTCGGCACGGCAGCCCCAGCATTTT. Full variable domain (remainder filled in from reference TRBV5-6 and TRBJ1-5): DAGVTQSPTHLIKTRGQQVTLRCSPKSGHDTVSWYQQALGQGPQFIFQYYEEEERQRGNFPDRFSGHQFPNYSSELNVNALLLGDSALYLCASSLGSARQPQHFGDGTRLSIL.

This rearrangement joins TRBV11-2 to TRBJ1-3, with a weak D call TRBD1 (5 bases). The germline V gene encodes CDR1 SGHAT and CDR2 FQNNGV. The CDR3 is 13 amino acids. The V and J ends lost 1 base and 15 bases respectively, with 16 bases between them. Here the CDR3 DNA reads TGTGCCAGCAGCTTAGGCCGGGAACAGGAAGCATATTTT. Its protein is CASSLGREQEAYF.

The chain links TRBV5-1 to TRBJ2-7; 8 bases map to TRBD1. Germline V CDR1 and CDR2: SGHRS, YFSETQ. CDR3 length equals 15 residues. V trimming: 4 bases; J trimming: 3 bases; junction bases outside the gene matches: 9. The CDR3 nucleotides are TGCGCCAGCAGCGCCCGGACAGGGTCCGACTACGAGCAGTACTTC. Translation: CASSARTGSDYEQYF.

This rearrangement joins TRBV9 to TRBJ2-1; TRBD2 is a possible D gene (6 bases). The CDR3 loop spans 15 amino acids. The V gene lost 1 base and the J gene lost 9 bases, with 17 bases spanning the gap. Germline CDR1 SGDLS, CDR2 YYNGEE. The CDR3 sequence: CASSVPETSIGEQFF. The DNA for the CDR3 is TGTGCCAGCAGCGTACCTGAGACTAGTATCGGTGAGCAGTTCTTC. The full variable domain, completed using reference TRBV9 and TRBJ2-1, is DSGVTQTPKHLITATGQRVTLRCSPRSGDLSVYWYQQSLDQGLQFLIQYYNGEERAKGNILERFSAQQFPDLHSELNLSSLELGDSALYFCASSVPETSIGEQFFGPGTRLTVL.

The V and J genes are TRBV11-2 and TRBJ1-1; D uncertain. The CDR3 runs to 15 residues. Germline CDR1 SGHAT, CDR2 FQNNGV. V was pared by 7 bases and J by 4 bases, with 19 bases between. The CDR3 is CASTFQRGLGTEAFF. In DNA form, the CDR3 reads TGTGCCAGCACCTTCCAGCGAGGTCTGGGCACTGAAGCTTTCTTT.